Listed here is a single TCR beta chain. Its antigen is not known. The data stem from a study of CXCR3-negative and CXCR3-positive naive CD8 T cells. The study's findings and limits: Naive cells used TRBV-TRBJ genes in much the same way whether CXCR3-negative or CXCR3-positive; memory cells did not. More hydrophobic TRB CDR3s were found in CXCR3-positive naive cells than in CXCR3-negative naive cells. Surface CD5 was comparable between naive subsets; TCR strength was inferred from TRB CDR3 properties.

Preparation of TRB cDNA libraries relied on 5' RACE carrying UMI labels. No DNA is given; TCRdb re-called the 5' RACE reads and lists each CDR3 protein once. The sample data list 65,000 to 75,000 distinct CDR3 sequences. CD45RO-CCR7+CD27+CD95- characterized naive CD8+ T cells. Germline assignment: CDR1 DFQATT and CDR2 SNEGSKA (reference sequence). This CDR3 is 12 amino acids long. The specimen sequenced was naive CXCR3- CD8+ T cells from blood. Subset defined: CD45RO-CCR7+CD27+CD95- naive CD8+ T cells lacking CXCR3 (TNR3-). The clonotype comes from a human donor in good health. Some clones in this sample may be carry-over from other donors' samples. The rearrangement uses TRBV20-1 and TRBJ1-2; checking the TCRdb D call of TRBD1 is not possible without DNA. CDR3 amino acids: CSAIGTGVGYTF.